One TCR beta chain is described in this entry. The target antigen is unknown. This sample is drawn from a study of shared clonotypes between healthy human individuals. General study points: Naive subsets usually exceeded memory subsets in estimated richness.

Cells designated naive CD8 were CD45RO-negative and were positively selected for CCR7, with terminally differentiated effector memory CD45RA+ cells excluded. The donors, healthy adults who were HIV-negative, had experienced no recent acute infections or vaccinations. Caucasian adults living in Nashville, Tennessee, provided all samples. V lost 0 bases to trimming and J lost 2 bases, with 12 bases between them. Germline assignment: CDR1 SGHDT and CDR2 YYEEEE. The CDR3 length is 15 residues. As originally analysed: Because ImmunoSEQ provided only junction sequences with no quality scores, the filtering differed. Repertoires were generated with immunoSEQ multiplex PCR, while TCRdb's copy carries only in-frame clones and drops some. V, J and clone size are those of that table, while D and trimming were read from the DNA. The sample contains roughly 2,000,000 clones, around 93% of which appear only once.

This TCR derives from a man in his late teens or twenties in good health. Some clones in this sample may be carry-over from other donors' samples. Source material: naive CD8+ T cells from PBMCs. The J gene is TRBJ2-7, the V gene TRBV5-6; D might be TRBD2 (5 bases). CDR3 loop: CASSLARHGTYEQYF. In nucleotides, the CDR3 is TGTGCCAGCAGCTTGGCCCGGCACGGGACCTACGAGCAGTACTTC.